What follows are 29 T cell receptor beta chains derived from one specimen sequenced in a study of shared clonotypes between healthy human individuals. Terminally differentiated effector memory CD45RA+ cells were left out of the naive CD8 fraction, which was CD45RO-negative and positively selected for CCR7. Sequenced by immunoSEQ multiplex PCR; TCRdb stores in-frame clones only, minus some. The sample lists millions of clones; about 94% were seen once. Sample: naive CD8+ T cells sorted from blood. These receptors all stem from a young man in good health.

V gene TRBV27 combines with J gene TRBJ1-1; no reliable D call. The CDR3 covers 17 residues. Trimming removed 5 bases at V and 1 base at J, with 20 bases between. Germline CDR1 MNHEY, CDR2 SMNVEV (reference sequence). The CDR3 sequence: CASSPWTDAYWNTEAFF. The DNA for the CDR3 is TGTGCCAGCAGTCCCTGGACGGACGCCTACTGGAACACTGAAGCTTTCTTT.

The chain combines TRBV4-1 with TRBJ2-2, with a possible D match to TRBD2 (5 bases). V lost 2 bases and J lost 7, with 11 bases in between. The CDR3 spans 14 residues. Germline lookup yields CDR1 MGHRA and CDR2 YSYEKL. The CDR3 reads CASSQTIGGGELFF. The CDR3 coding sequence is TGCGCCAGCAGCCAAACTATAGGAGGCGGGGAGCTGTTTTTT.

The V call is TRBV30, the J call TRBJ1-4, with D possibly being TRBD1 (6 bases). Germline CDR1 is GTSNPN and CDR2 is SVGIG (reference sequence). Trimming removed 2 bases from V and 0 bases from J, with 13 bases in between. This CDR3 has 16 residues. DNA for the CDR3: TGTGCCTGGAGTATGGGACAAACCGCAACTAATGAAAAACTGTTTTTT. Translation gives CAWSMGQTATNEKLFF.

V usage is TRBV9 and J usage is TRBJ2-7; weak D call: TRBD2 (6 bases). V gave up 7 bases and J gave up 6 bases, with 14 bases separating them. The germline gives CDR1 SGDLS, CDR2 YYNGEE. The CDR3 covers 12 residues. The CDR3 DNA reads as TGTGCCAGCGGCGGTGGAGGGCCCGAGCAGTACTTC. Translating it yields CASGGGGPEQYF.

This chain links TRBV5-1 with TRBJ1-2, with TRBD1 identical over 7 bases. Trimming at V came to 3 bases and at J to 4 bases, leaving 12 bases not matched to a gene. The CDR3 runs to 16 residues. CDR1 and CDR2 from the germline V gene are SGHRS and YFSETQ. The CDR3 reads CASSSGRGQTTYGYTF. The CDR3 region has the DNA TGCGCCAGCAGCTCCGGACGGGGACAGACGACCTATGGCTACACCTTC.

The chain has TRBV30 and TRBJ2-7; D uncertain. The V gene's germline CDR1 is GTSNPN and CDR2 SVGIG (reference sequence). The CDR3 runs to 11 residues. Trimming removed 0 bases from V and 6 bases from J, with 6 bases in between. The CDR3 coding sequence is TGTGCCTGGAGTGTGGTGGTCGAGCAGTACTTC. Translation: CAWSVVVEQYF.

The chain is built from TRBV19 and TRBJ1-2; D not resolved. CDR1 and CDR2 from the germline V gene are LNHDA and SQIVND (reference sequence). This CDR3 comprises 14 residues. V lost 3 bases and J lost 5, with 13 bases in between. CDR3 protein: CASSILRDTYGYTF. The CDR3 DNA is TGTGCCAGTAGTATCCTCCGTGACACTTATGGCTACACCTTC.

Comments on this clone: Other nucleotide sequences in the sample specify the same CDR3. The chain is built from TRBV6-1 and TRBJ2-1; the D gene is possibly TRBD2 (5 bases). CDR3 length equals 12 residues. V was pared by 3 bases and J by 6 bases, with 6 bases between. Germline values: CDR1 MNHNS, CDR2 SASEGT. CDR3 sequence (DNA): TGTGCCAGCAGTGATGGAGGCAATGAGCAGTTCTTC. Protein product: CASSDGGNEQFF.

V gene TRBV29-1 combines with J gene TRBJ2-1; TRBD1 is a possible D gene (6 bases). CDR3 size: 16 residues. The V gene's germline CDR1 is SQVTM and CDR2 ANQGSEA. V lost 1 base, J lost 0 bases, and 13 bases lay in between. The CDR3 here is CSVEGGQGISYNEQFF. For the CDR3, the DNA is TGCAGCGTTGAAGGGGGGCAGGGAATCTCCTACAATGAGCAGTTCTTC.

The CDR3 reads CAISEGGDDGYTF. CDR3 in DNA: TGTGCCATCAGTGAGGGGGGTGACGATGGCTACACCTTC. This chain links TRBV10-3 with TRBJ1-2, with D possibly TRBD1 on 5 matching bases. CDR3 length: 13 amino acids. The germline gives CDR1 ENHRY, CDR2 SYGVKD. The V end lost 2 bases, the J end lost 6 bases, and 10 bases lay between the germline ends.

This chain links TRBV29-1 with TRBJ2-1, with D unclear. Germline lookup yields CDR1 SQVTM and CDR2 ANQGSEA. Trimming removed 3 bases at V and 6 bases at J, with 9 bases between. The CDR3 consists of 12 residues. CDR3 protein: CSVEAVLNEQFF. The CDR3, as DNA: TGCAGCGTTGAGGCGGTACTCAATGAGCAGTTCTTC.

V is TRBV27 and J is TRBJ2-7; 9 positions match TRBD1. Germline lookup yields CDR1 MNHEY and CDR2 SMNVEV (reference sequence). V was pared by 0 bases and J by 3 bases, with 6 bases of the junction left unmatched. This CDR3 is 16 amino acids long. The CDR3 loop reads CASSLSVGDRDYEQYF. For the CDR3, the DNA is TGTGCCAGCAGTTTATCGGTGGGGGACAGGGACTACGAGCAGTACTTC.

The CDR3 spells CASSLDPSLAGGDQQYF. Written as DNA, the CDR3 is TGTGCCAGCAGCTTGGACCCCTCCCTAGCGGGAGGGGACCAGCAGTACTTC. The chain has TRBV5-4 and TRBJ2-7; 12 bases are shared with TRBD2. Losses at the gene ends were 0 bases for V and 8 bases for J; bases not matched to a gene: 12. CDR3 length: 17 amino acids. Germline lookup yields CDR1 SGHNT and CDR2 YYREEE (reference sequence).

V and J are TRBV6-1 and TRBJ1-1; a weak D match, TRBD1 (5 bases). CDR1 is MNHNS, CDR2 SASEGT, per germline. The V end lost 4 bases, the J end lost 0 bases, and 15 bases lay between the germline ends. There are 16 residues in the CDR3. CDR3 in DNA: TGTGCCAGCAGTGTCCCGTGGGGGGGACTGAACACTGAAGCTTTCTTT. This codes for CASSVPWGGLNTEAFF.

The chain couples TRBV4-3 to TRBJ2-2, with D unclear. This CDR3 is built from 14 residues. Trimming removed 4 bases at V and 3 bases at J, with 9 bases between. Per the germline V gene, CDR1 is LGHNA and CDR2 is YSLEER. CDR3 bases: TGCGCCAGCAGCCCAAGCAGGTACACCGGGGAGCTGTTTTTT. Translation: CASSPSRYTGELFF.

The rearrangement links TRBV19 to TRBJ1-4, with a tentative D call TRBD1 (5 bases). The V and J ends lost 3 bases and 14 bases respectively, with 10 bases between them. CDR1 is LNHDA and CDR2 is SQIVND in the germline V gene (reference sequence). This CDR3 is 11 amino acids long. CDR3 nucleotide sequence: TGTGCCAGTAGTATGGGGCAGGGCCTGTTTTTT. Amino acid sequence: CASSMGQGLFF.

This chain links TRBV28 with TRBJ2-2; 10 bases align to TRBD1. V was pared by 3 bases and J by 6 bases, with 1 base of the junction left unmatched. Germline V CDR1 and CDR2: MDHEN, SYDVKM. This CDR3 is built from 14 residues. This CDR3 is CASSLTGGAGELFF. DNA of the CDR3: TGTGCCAGCAGTTTGACAGGGGGCGCCGGGGAGCTGTTTTTT.

The CDR3 coding sequence is TGTGCCAGGGACAGCCCTAACTATGGCTACACCTTC. Translating it yields CARDSPNYGYTF. The chain links TRBV6-5 to TRBJ1-2, with TRBD1 as a possible D gene (6 bases). This CDR3 has 12 residues. Germline V gene lookup returns CDR1 MNHEY and CDR2 SVGAGI. The ends were cut back, 9 bases at V and 0 bases at J, with 8 bases in the middle.

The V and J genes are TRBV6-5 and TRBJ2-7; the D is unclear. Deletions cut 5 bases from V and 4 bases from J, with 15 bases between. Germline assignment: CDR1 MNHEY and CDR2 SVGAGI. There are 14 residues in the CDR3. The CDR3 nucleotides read TGTGCCAGCAGTCCGCCAAATGGCCGATACGAGCAGTACTTC. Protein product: CASSPPNGRYEQYF.

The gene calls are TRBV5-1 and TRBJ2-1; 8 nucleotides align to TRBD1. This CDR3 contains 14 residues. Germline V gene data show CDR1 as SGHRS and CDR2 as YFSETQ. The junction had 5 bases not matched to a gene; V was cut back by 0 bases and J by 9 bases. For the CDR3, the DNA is TGCGCCAGCAGCTTGGCCCAGGGGGCGGGTGAGCAGTTCTTC. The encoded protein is CASSLAQGAGEQFF.

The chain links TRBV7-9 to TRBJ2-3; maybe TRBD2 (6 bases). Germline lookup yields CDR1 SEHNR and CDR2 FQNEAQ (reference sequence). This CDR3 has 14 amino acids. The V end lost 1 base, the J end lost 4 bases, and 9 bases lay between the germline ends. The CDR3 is CASSLVRGSDTQYF. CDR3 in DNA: TGTGCCAGCAGCTTAGTTCGGGGGTCAGATACGCAGTATTTT.

The CDR3 sequence: CATSSISIVGGNQPQHF. In DNA, the CDR3 is TGTGCCACCAGCAGTATCTCCATAGTGGGAGGCAATCAGCCCCAGCATTTT. The V gene is TRBV15, the J gene TRBJ1-5; D is unresolved. With 3 bases removed from V and 2 bases from J, the gap between germline ends came to 17 bases. The CDR3 has 17 amino acids. Germline CDR1 reads LNHNV; CDR2 reads YYDKDF (reference sequence).

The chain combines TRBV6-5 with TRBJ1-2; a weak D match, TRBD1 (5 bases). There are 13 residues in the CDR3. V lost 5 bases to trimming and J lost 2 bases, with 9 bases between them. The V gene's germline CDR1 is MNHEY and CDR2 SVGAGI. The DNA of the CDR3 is TGTGCCAGCAGTCCAGCAGGGAACTATGGCTACACCTTC. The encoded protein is CASSPAGNYGYTF.

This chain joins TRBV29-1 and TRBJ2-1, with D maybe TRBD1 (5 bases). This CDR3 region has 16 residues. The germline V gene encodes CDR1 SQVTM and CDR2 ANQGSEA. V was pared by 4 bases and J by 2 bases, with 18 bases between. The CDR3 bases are TGCAGCGTTGTAGGGGCTGAGTCGATCCCCTACAATGAGCAGTTCTTC. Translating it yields CSVVGAESIPYNEQFF.

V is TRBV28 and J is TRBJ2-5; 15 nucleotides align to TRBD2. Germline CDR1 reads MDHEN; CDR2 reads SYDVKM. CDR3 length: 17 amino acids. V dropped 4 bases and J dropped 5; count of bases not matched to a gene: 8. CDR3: CASSSGLAGGSGETQYF. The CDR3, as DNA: TGTGCCAGCAGTTCGGGACTAGCGGGGGGAAGTGGTGAGACCCAGTACTTC.

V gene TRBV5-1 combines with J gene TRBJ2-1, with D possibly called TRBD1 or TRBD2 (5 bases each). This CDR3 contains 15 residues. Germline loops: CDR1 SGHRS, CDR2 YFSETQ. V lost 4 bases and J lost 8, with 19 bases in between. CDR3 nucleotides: TGCGCCAGCAGCCGAATAAACCGGGACCGAGATGAGCAGTTCTTC. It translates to CASSRINRDRDEQFF. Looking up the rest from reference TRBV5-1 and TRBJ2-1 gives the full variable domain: KAGVTQTPRYLIKTRGQQVTLSCSPISGHRSVSWYQQTPGQGLQFLFEYFSETQRNKGNFPGRFSGRQFSNSRSEMNVSTLELGDSALYLCASSRINRDRDEQFFGPGTRLTVL.

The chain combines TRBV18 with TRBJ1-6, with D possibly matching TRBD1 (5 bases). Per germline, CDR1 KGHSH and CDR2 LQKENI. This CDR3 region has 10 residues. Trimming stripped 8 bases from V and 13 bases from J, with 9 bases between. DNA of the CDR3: TGTGCCAGCCGGGGACCGCCCCTCCACTTT. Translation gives CASRGPPLHF.

Written as DNA, the CDR3 is TGTGCCAGCAGCGCCGGGGAGGTTGAGCAGTACTTC. Its translation: CASSAGEVEQYF. The chain uses TRBV9 and TRBJ2-7, with a possible D match to TRBD2 (6 bases). The CDR3 runs to 12 residues. V was cut by 3 bases and J by 7 bases, with 11 bases left in between. Looked up from germline, CDR1 is SGDLS and CDR2 is YYNGEE.

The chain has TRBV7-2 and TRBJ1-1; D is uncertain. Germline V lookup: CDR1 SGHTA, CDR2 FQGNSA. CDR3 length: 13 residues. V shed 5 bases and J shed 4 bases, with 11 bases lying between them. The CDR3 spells CASSLALLTEAFF. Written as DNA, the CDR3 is TGTGCCAGCAGCCTGGCGCTCCTCACTGAAGCTTTCTTT.